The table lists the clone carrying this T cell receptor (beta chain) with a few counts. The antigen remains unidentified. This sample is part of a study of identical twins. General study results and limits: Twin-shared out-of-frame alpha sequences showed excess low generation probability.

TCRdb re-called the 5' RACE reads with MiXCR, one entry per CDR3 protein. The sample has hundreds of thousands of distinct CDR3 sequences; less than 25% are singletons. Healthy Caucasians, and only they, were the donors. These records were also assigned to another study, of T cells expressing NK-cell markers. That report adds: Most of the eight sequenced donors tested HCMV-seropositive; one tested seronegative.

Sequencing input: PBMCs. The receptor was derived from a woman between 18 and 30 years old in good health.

The DNA for the CDR3 is TGTGCCAGCAGCTTAATGGCGGGGGGTTACGAGCAGTACTTC. This translates into CASSLMAGGYEQYF. V gene TRBV7-2 combines with J gene TRBJ2-7, with 8 bases lining up with TRBD2. The germline CDR1 and CDR2 sequences are SGHTA and FQGNSA. The V segment lost 2 bases and the J segment 4 bases; nucleotides outside the gene matches: 4. The CDR3 consists of 14 residues. Variable domain in full (rest from reference TRBV7-2 and TRBJ2-7): GAGVSQSPSNKVTEKGKDVELRCDPISGHTALYWYRQSLGQGLEFLIYFQGNSAPDKSGLPSDRFSAERTGGSVSTLTIQRTQQEDSAVYLCASSLMAGGYEQYFGPGTRLTVT.